This T cell receptor beta chain was identified during a study of blood T cell repertoires in COVID-19. About the research overall: PBMCs, B-cell-depleted T cells, or T cells provided the cDNA or gDNA that made up the material.

Profiled with immunoSEQ multiplex PCR; TCRdb holds only in-frame clones, not every one. In the table there are 250,000 to 350,000 clones, approximately 85% of which are singletons. Participants had their cohort set by participant-reported clinical history. CDR1 LGHDT and CDR2 YNNKEL come from the germline V gene (reference sequence). Trimming took 4 bases from V and 5 from J, leaving 12 bases between them. The CDR3 has 13 residues. The rearrangement links TRBV3-1 (or the pseudogene TRBV3-2) to TRBJ2-7; a weak D match, TRBD2 (6 bases). This clonotype was obtained from a woman aged 25 to 39 who had recovered from COVID-19. The source material was PBMCs or T cells enriched from blood (not recorded which). CDR3 coding DNA: TGTGCCAGCAGCCGCCTCGGAGGGGACGAGCAGTACTTC. Protein: CASSRLGGDEQYF.